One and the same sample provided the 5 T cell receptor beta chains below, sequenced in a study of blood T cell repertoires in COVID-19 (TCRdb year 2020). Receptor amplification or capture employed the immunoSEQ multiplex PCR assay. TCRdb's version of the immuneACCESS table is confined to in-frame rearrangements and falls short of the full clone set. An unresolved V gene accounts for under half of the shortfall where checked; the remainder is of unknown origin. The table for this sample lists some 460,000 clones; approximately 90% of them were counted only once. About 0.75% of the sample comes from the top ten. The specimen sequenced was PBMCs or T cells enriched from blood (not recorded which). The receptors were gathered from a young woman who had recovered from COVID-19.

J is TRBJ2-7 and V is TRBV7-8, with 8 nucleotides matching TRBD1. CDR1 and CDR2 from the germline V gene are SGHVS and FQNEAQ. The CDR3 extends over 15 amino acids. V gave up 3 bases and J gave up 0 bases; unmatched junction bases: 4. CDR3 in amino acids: CASSLGQDFSYEQYF. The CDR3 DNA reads TGTGCCAGCAGCTTGGGACAGGATTTCTCCTACGAGCAGTACTTC.

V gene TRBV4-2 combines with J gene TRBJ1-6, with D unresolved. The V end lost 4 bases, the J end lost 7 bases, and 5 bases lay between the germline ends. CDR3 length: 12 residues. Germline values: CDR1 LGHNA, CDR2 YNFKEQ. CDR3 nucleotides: TGTGCCAGCAGCCGTCCGAATTCACCCCTCCACTTT. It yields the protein CASSRPNSPLHF.

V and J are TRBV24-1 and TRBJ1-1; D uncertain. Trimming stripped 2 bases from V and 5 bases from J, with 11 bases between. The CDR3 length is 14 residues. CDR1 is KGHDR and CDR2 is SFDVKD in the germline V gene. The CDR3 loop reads CATSDSRQTTEAFF. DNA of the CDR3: TGTGCCACCAGTGATTCCCGGCAGACTACTGAAGCTTTCTTT.

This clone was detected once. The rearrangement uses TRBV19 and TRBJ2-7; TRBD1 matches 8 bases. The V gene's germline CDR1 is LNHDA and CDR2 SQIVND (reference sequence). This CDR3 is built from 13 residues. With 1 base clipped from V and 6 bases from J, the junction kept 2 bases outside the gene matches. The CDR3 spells CASSIGQGSEQYF. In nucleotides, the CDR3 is TGTGCCAGTAGTATAGGACAGGGGAGCGAGCAGTACTTC.

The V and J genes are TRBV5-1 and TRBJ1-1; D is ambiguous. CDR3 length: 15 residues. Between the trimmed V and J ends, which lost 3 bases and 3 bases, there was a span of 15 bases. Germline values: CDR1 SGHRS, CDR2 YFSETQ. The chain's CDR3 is CASSSLGTDDTEAFF. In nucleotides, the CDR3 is TGCGCCAGCAGCTCTCTCGGAACAGACGACACTGAAGCTTTCTTT.